This T cell receptor beta chain was found in a study of T-cell reconstitution after alpha-beta-depleted transplantation in children. Trimming left V 6 bases short and J 0 bases short, with 12 bases between. The germline CDR1 and CDR2 sequences are SQVTM and ANQGSEA. CDR3 length: 13 residues. A library of TCRbeta sequences, prepared with unique molecular identifiers, was generated. TCRdb reprocessed the PCR reads with MiXCR, giving one entry per CDR3 protein. The sample includes some 200,000 distinct CDR3 sequences, approximately 14% of them seen just once. This clonotype was counted ten times or more.

The input for sequencing was PBMCs from the stem cell graft donor, taken from the stem cell graft. The receptor's source is a human donor who donated a stem cell graft to a child with acute lymphoblastic leukemia. The V and J genes are TRBV29-1 and TRBJ2-7; D possibly corresponds to TRBD1 (6 bases). CDR3 protein: CSVFTGNSYEQYF. The CDR3 DNA follows: TGCAGCGTATTTACAGGGAACTCCTACGAGCAGTACTTC.